These 18 T cell receptor beta chains were sequenced from one sample in a study of OX40 agonist ivuxolimab in advanced cancers. Here immunoSEQ multiplex PCR was the method, and the copy in TCRdb shows in-frame clones only, minus some. The top ten hold about 0.93% of the sample, which has approximately 130,000 clones, roughly 91% seen once. The source material was CD4+ or CD8+ T cells sorted from blood, sampled in a trial of the OX40 agonist ivuxolimab. Receptors were obtained from an adult with an advanced solid tumor such as melanoma, head and neck, liver or kidney cancer.

This rearrangement joins TRBV7-7 to TRBJ2-7; possibly TRBD1 for D (6 bases). In germline, CDR1 is SSHAT, CDR2 FNYEAQ (reference sequence). The V end was cut by 5 bases, the J end by 0 bases, with 14 bases between. The length of the CDR3 is 15 residues. The CDR3 bases are TGTGCCAGCAGCGAGCAACAGGGTTTCTCCTACGAGCAGTACTTC. As protein: CASSEQQGFSYEQYF.

This chain joins TRBV4-3 and TRBJ2-1; D is perhaps TRBD2 (5 bases). Trimming took off 0 bases at V and 9 bases at J, with 12 bases between the two ends. The CDR3 runs to 14 residues. Looked up from germline, CDR1 is LGHNA and CDR2 is YSLEER. The CDR3 loop is CASSQDLGVLEQFF. For the CDR3, the DNA is TGCGCCAGCAGCCAAGATCTGGGAGTACTTGAGCAGTTCTTC.

This clone occurred once. The chain uses TRBV5-8 and TRBJ2-3; D perhaps matches TRBD1 (6 bases). With 7 bases removed from V and 5 bases from J, the gap between germline ends came to 20 bases. The CDR3 totals 15 residues. In germline, CDR1 is SGHTS, CDR2 YDEGEE. For the CDR3, the DNA is TGTGCCAGCCCGCATGGTGTGGGGGCAGGAGATACGCAGTATTTT. Translated, it gives CASPHGVGAGDTQYF.

This sequence joins TRBV6-6 and TRBJ1-4; 7 nucleotides align to TRBD1. V gave up 0 bases and J gave up 6 bases; unmatched junction bases: 4. This CDR3 is 15 amino acids long. Germline V lookup: CDR1 MNHNY, CDR2 SVGAGI (reference sequence). The CDR3 sequence: CASSYSGTDDEKLFF. DNA for the CDR3: TGTGCCAGCAGTTACTCCGGGACAGACGATGAAAAACTGTTTTTT.

The V gene is TRBV6-6, the J gene TRBJ2-7; D gene ambiguous. Trimming took 6 bases from V and 3 from J, leaving 12 bases between them. CDR1 is MNHNY, CDR2 SVGAGI, per germline (reference sequence). The CDR3 is 13 residues long. The CDR3 here is CASSLRTLYEQYF. The CDR3 DNA is TGTGCCAGCAGCCTAAGGACCCTCTACGAGCAGTACTTC.

The rearrangement uses TRBV6-5 and TRBJ1-2; 9 bases line up with TRBD1. CDR3 size: 14 residues. The V segment lost 6 bases and the J segment 7 bases; nucleotides outside the gene matches: 9. CDR1 MNHEY and CDR2 SVGAGI come from the germline V gene. The CDR3, as DNA: TGTGCCAGCAGGAAAACAGGGGGCTGGATTGGCTACACCTTC. Its protein product is CASRKTGGWIGYTF.

The V call is TRBV5-1, the J call TRBJ1-1; D gene ambiguous. The V gene lost 2 bases and the J gene lost 8 bases, with 16 bases spanning the gap. CDR3 length: 14 residues. From germline, CDR1 is SGHRS and CDR2 YFSETQ. CDR3 DNA: TGCGCCAGCAGCTTCGGCCTAGATAAGTACGAAGCTTTCTTT. This codes for CASSFGLDKYEAFF. The complete variable domain, with remaining parts taken from reference TRBV5-1 and TRBJ1-1, reads KAGVTQTPRYLIKTRGQQVTLSCSPISGHRSVSWYQQTPGQGLQFLFEYFSETQRNKGNFPGRFSGRQFSNSRSEMNVSTLELGDSALYLCASSFGLDKYEAFFGQGTRLTVV.

The chain employs TRBV7-8 and TRBJ2-7; 8 bases line up with TRBD1. Trimming removed 5 bases from V and 2 bases from J; junction bases left unmatched: 5. The CDR3 totals 14 residues. Germline loops: CDR1 SGHVS, CDR2 FQNEAQ. Here the CDR3 reads CASSLRTGPYEQYF. The CDR3 DNA reads TGTGCCAGCAGCCTGAGGACAGGGCCCTACGAGCAGTACTTC.

The chain combines TRBV28 with TRBJ2-4; D unclear. Germline V gene data show CDR1 as MDHEN and CDR2 as SYDVKM. The ends were cut back, 6 bases at V and 6 bases at J, with 12 bases in the middle. This CDR3 is built from 13 residues. The CDR3 DNA is TGTGCCAGCAGCCTCACGGTCCTAAACATTCAGTACTTC. Translated, it gives CASSLTVLNIQYF.

This clone showed up just once. The rearrangement uses TRBV9 and TRBJ2-6, with D perhaps matching TRBD2 (5 bases). This CDR3 is built from 18 residues. Germline loops: CDR1 SGDLS, CDR2 YYNGEE. The V and J ends lost 0 bases and 2 bases respectively, with 15 bases between them. The CDR3 protein is CASSVEPGGPAGANVLTF. In DNA form, the CDR3 reads TGTGCCAGCAGCGTAGAGCCCGGCGGGCCAGCTGGGGCCAACGTCCTGACTTTC. Based on the CDR3 plus reference TRBV9 and TRBJ2-6, the full variable domain is DSGVTQTPKHLITATGQRVTLRCSPRSGDLSVYWYQQSLDQGLQFLIQYYNGEERAKGNILERFSAQQFPDLHSELNLSSLELGDSALYFCASSVEPGGPAGANVLTFGAGSRLTVL.

This chain uses TRBV6-6 with TRBJ2-1; 9 nucleotides match TRBD2. CDR1 is MNHNY and CDR2 is SVGAGI in the germline V gene (reference sequence). CDR3 size: 13 residues. With 6 bases clipped from V and 9 bases from J, the junction kept 6 bases outside the gene matches. The DNA of the CDR3 is TGTGCCAGCAGACCAATAGCGGGAGTTGAGCAGTTCTTC. Encoded protein: CASRPIAGVEQFF.

V gene TRBV6-5 combines with J gene TRBJ2-7; the D gene could be TRBD1 or TRBD2 (5 bases each). Trimming pared 7 bases from V and 2 bases from J, leaving 15 bases between. Germline loops: CDR1 MNHEY, CDR2 SVGAGI. The CDR3 has 14 residues. As DNA, the CDR3 is TGTGCCAGCACTGCAGAGAGGGGAACCTACGAGCAGTACTTC. Protein product: CASTAERGTYEQYF.

The V call is TRBV5-1, the J call TRBJ2-5, with TRBD1 identical over 8 bases. Per germline, CDR1 SGHRS and CDR2 YFSETQ. This CDR3 is built from 14 residues. J was trimmed by 5 bases and V by 3 bases; bases with no gene match: 6. CDR3 sequence reads: CASSSDRVRETQYF. The CDR3 DNA reads as TGCGCCAGCAGCTCGGACAGGGTTAGGGAGACCCAGTACTTC.

The chain is built from TRBV30 and TRBJ2-5; D might be TRBD2 (6 bases). The DNA end is more similar to TRBJ2-7, so the J call may be wrong. CDR3 length: 14 residues. Germline CDR1 is GTSNPN and CDR2 is SVGIG (reference sequence). CDR3 region: CAWSPGTVAYEQYF. CDR3 sequence (DNA): TGTGCCTGGAGTCCCGGGACTGTCGCCTACGAGCAGTACTTC.

This sequence joins TRBV4-2 and TRBJ2-5, with 7 bases identical to TRBD2. The CDR3 has 17 residues. V gave up 4 bases and J gave up 4 bases; unmatched junction bases: 15. Germline V lookup: CDR1 LGHNA, CDR2 YNFKEQ. The CDR3 sequence is CASSLLAGEGPRETQYF. In nucleotides, the CDR3 is TGTGCCAGCAGCCTCTTGGCGGGGGAGGGCCCTCGAGAGACCCAGTACTTC.

The CDR3 sequence is CASSSGPYRGNYGYTF. DNA of the CDR3: TGTGCCAGCAGCTCCGGCCCCTATCGGGGTAACTATGGCTACACCTTC. The rearrangement links TRBV7-2 to TRBJ1-2; D unclear. CDR3 length: 16 residues. Germline CDR1 and CDR2: SGHTA and FQGNSA. Trimming removed 4 bases from V and 1 base from J, with 16 bases in between.

V gene TRBV9 combines with J gene TRBJ1-2; D unresolved. The CDR3 loop spans 11 amino acids. V dropped 3 bases and J dropped 7 bases, with 7 bases sitting between them. Germline CDR1 reads SGDLS; CDR2 reads YYNGEE. The CDR3 spells CASSATGGYTF. Here the CDR3 DNA reads TGTGCCAGCAGCGCAACGGGTGGCTACACCTTC.

The chain recombines TRBV10-3 with TRBJ1-5; 11 nucleotides match TRBD1. The CDR3 extends over 16 amino acids. Germline V gene sequence: CDR1 ENHRY, CDR2 SYGVKD. Trimming removed 8 bases from V and 3 bases from J; junction bases left unmatched: 9. CDR3 sequence reads: CAIGPGTGGNNQPQHF. The DNA of the CDR3 is TGTGCCATCGGCCCGGGGACAGGGGGTAACAATCAGCCCCAGCATTTT.